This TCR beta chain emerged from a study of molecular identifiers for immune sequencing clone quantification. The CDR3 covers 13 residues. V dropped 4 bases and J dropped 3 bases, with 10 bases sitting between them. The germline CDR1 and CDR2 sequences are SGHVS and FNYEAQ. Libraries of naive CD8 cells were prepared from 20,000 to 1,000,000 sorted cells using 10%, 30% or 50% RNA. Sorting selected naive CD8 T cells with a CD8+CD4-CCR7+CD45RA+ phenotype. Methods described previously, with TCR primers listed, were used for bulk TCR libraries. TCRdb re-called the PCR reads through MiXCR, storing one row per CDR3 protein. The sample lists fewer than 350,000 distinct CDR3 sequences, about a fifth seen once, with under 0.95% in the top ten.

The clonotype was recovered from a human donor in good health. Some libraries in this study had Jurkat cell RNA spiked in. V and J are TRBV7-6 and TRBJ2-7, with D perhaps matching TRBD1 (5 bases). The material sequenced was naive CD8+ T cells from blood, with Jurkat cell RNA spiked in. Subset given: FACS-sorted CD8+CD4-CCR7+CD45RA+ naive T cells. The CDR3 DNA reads TGTGCCAGCAGCTCAGCAGGGAACTACGAGCAGTACTTC. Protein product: CASSSAGNYEQYF.